The 20 T cell receptor beta chains presented below share a single source sample, sequenced in a study of T cell responses to AZD1222 COVID-19 vaccine. TCRdb keeps only in-frame clones here, not all; method: immunoSEQ multiplex PCR. The sample records about 130,000 clones, about 87% being singletons. The sequencing here drew on peripheral blood, taken on day 0 of AZD1222 vaccination. The receptors stem from an adult in good health.

This clone was found once. This rearrangement joins TRBV5-6 to TRBJ1-5; D is unclear. Germline values: CDR1 SGHDT, CDR2 YYEEEE. This CDR3 region has 14 residues. V lost 3 bases and J 2 bases, leaving 9 bases between the germline ends. As DNA, the CDR3 is TGTGCCAGCAGCTCGGCCTCGGGCAATCAGCCCCAGCATTTT. It yields the protein CASSSASGNQPQHF.

The chain carries TRBV25-1 and TRBJ1-1; D remains ambiguous. The CDR3 has 13 residues. The V gene lost 4 bases and the J gene lost 4 bases, with 10 bases spanning the gap. The germline V gene has CDR1 MGHDK and CDR2 SYGVNS. This chain's CDR3 is CASSGGEVTEAFF. The DNA of the CDR3 is TGTGCCAGCAGTGGTGGTGAGGTCACTGAAGCTTTCTTT.

The chain links TRBV3-1 (or the pseudogene TRBV3-2) to TRBJ2-5, with no clear D. The V gene's germline CDR1 is LGHDT and CDR2 YNNKEL (reference sequence). The V and J ends lost 4 bases and 8 bases respectively, with 14 bases between them. The CDR3 length is 13 residues. CDR3 sequence reads: CASSLGLMGTQYF. The CDR3 DNA reads TGTGCCAGCAGCCTGGGCCTTATGGGAACCCAGTACTTC.

The chain couples TRBV5-1 to TRBJ1-2; 7 bases align to TRBD1. V gave up 0 bases and J gave up 8 bases; unmatched junction bases: 7. The CDR3 sequence is 14 residues long. Germline V gives CDR1 SGHRS, CDR2 YFSETQ. This chain's CDR3 is CASSLERGGGGYTF. DNA of the CDR3: TGCGCCAGCAGCTTGGAAAGGGGAGGGGGCGGCTACACCTTC.

This clone was observed a single time. This chain connects TRBV13 to TRBJ1-1; D is unclear. Trimming removed 4 bases at V and 4 bases at J, with 13 bases between. The CDR3 is made up of 14 amino acids. Germline lookup yields CDR1 PRHDT and CDR2 FYEKMQ (reference sequence). For the CDR3, the DNA is TGTGCCAGCAGCTCTAGATCGGAGATCACTGAAGCTTTCTTT. Translation: CASSSRSEITEAFF.

This clone was observed a single time. The V gene is TRBV2, the J gene TRBJ2-5; 8 nucleotides agree with TRBD2. Germline CDR1 SNHLY, CDR2 FYNNEI. This CDR3 spans 14 amino acids. J was trimmed by 5 bases and V by 7 bases; bases with no gene match: 9. The CDR3 coding sequence is TGTGCCAGCACTAGCGGGCGAGGGGAGGAGACCCAGTACTTC. The encoded protein is CASTSGRGEETQYF.

The gene calls are TRBV10-3 and TRBJ1-5, with D tentatively TRBD1 (5 bases). The CDR3 has 16 amino acids. Trimming removed 3 bases at V and 0 bases at J, with 12 bases between. The germline CDR1 and CDR2 sequences are ENHRY and SYGVKD. CDR3 amino acids: CAISDGTRASNQPQHF. CDR3 in DNA: TGTGCCATCAGTGATGGGACGCGAGCTAGCAATCAGCCCCAGCATTTT.

The chain combines TRBV30 with TRBJ1-3; D unresolved. The CDR3 spans 14 residues. The germline V gene has CDR1 GTSNPN and CDR2 SVGIG (reference sequence). V dropped 0 bases and J dropped 4 bases, with 10 bases sitting between them. Here the CDR3 DNA reads TGTGCCTGGAGTGTAGAGAGAAGGGGAAACACCATATATTTT. Its protein product is CAWSVERRGNTIYF.

V is TRBV18 and J is TRBJ2-3, with a tentative D call TRBD1 (6 bases). The CDR3 is 13 amino acids. Trimming cost V 5 bases and J 4 bases, with 10 bases left between them. Germline values: CDR1 KGHSH, CDR2 LQKENI. The CDR3 loop is CASSTGFPDTQYF. Written as DNA, the CDR3 is TGTGCCAGCTCAACAGGGTTCCCAGATACGCAGTATTTT.

The V gene is TRBV13, the J gene TRBJ1-4; D remains unclear. V dropped 0 bases and J dropped 3 bases, with 8 bases sitting between them. Per germline, CDR1 PRHDT and CDR2 FYEKMQ (reference sequence). The CDR3 spans 15 residues. CDR3 residues: CASSLGGKPNEKLFF. The DNA of the CDR3 is TGTGCCAGCAGCTTAGGCGGCAAACCTAATGAAAAACTGTTTTTT.

This clone was detected only a few times. This chain uses TRBV5-1 with TRBJ1-2, with 8 nucleotides matching TRBD1. The CDR3 extends over 15 amino acids. Trimming took 0 bases from V and 5 from J; bases not matched to a gene: 6. Germline lookup yields CDR1 SGHRS and CDR2 YFSETQ. The CDR3 sequence is CASSLGAGGLYGYTF. The CDR3 DNA reads as TGCGCCAGCAGCTTGGGCGCAGGGGGCTTGTATGGCTACACCTTC.

The rearrangement links TRBV19 to TRBJ2-1; 9 positions match TRBD2. This CDR3 spans 16 amino acids. V shed 5 bases, J shed 9 bases, and the junction held 14 bases outside the gene matches. The germline gives CDR1 LNHDA, CDR2 SQIVND (reference sequence). The CDR3 region has the DNA TGTGCCAGTAGTCCGGACCTCCTTAGCGGGAGCTCTGAGCAGTTCTTC. It yields the protein CASSPDLLSGSSEQFF.

The chain joins TRBV6-6 to TRBJ1-3, with D unresolved. The CDR3 runs to 14 residues. V was pared by 10 bases and J by 1 base, with 14 bases between. Germline loops: CDR1 MNHNY, CDR2 SVGAGI (reference sequence). The chain's CDR3 is CATHPVGSGNTIYF. The CDR3 DNA is TGTGCCACCCACCCCGTTGGGTCTGGAAACACCATATATTTT.

CDR3 sequence reads: CASSRRGQGGSYNSPLHF. The DNA for the CDR3 is TGTGCCAGCAGCCGCCGCGGACAGGGAGGGTCCTATAATTCACCCCTCCACTTT. The chain has TRBV27 and TRBJ1-6, with 8 positions matching TRBD1. This CDR3 contains 18 residues. Unmatched junction bases numbered 11, after V lost 6 bases and J lost 1 base. Per germline, CDR1 MNHEY and CDR2 SMNVEV (reference sequence).

The chain carries TRBV2 and TRBJ2-2; no definite D call. The germline V gene encodes CDR1 SNHLY and CDR2 FYNNEI. The CDR3 has 12 residues. V lost 8 bases and J 0 bases, leaving 4 bases between the germline ends. CDR3 DNA sequence: TGTGCCAGCCGCACGAACACCGGGGAGCTGTTTTTT. Translating gives CASRTNTGELFF.

This sequence joins TRBV10-1 and TRBJ1-4; possibly TRBD1 for D (6 bases). Trimming cost V 3 bases and J 7 bases, with 12 bases left between them. The CDR3 length is 14 residues. Germline loops: CDR1 WNHNN, CDR2 SYGVQD (reference sequence). CDR3 in DNA: TGCGCCAGCAGTGAAGGGGGGCAAGGTGAAAAACTGTTTTTT. The encoded protein is CASSEGGQGEKLFF.

This chain connects TRBV29-1 to TRBJ1-6; 8 positions agree with TRBD1. The CDR3 totals 14 residues. The V gene's germline CDR1 is SQVTM and CDR2 ANQGSEA. With 6 bases clipped from V and 7 bases from J, the junction kept 8 bases outside the gene matches. CDR3 sequence (DNA): TGCAGCGTCAGGACAGGGAACACAAATTCACCCCTCCACTTT. This encodes CSVRTGNTNSPLHF.

V and J are TRBV7-9 and TRBJ2-1, with D perhaps matching TRBD1 (6 bases). This CDR3 contains 15 residues. V was clipped by 5 bases and J by 1 base, with 12 bases between them. Germline CDR1 is SEHNR and CDR2 is FQNEAQ (reference sequence). The CDR3 DNA reads as TGTGCCAGCAGCGCCAGGGGATGGTCCTACAATGAGCAGTTCTTC. This sequence encodes CASSARGWSYNEQFF.

The chain couples TRBV11-3 to TRBJ1-1; D is possibly TRBD1 (6 bases). Germline CDR1 reads SGHNT; CDR2 reads YENEEA. This CDR3 has 15 residues. The V gene lost 5 bases and the J gene lost 3 bases, with 16 bases spanning the gap. CDR3 in DNA: TGTGCCAGCAGCGCCACACACAGGGCCGACACTGAAGCTTTCTTT. Protein sequence: CASSATHRADTEAFF.

The chain couples TRBV18 to TRBJ2-1; TRBD2 agrees at 9 bases. V dropped 0 bases and J dropped 8; count of bases not matched to a gene: 5. The CDR3 sequence is 15 residues long. The V gene's germline CDR1 is KGHSH and CDR2 LQKENI. In nucleotides, the CDR3 is TGTGCCAGCTCACCACCTAGCGGGAGTTTCGATGAGCAGTTCTTC. It yields the protein CASSPPSGSFDEQFF.